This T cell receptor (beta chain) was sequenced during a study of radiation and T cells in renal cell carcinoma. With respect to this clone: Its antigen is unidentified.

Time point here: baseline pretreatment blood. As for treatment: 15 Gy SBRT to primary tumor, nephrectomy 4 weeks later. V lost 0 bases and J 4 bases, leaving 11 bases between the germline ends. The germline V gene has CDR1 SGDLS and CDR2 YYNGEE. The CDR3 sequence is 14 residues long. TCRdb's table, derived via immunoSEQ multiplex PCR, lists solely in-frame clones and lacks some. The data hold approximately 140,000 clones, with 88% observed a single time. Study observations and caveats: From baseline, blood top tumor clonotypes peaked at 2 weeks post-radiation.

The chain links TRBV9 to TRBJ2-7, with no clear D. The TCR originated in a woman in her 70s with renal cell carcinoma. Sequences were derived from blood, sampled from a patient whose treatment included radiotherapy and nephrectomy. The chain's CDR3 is CASSVGGRAYEQYF. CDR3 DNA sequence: TGTGCCAGCAGCGTAGGGGGTCGGGCATACGAGCAGTACTTC.